The 2 T cell receptor beta chains below come from one sample, sequenced in a study of T-cell memory formation after mild COVID-19 (dated by TCRdb to the early 2020s). Library construction relied on 5' RACE. Sequencer: Illumina NovaSeq 6000. TCRdb ran its own pipeline on the public reads, namely fastp trimming at Q25 and MiXCR clone calling, and kept in-frame beta chains. Merged by CDR3 protein, the rows form single entries marked with the most common genes and DNA. This sample comprises approximately 260,000 distinct CDR3 sequences, approximately 15% of them detected only once. Around 21% of the sample is in the top ten clones. Sequenced sample: PBMCs or a T cell subset sorted from them (not recorded which). The source of these receptors is a man aged 18-30 years who had mild COVID-19 (a few samples of this study predate the infection). The sample titles of this study are shuffled in the database, so cell type and time point are left out; the donor was told from shared clones.

This clonotype was observed a few times. The chain has TRBV6-5 and TRBJ1-2; the D is unclear. V dropped 6 bases and J dropped 2 bases, with 19 bases sitting between them. This CDR3 has 16 amino acids. The germline V gene has CDR1 MNHEY and CDR2 SVGAGI. CDR3 region: CASRYLGIGNNYGYTF. The CDR3 DNA is TGTGCCAGCAGGTACCTCGGGATAGGCAACAACTATGGCTACACCTTC.

This clonotype was picked up a small number of times. The chain combines TRBV20-1 with TRBJ2-3, with D unclear. V lost 7 bases and J 0 bases, leaving 5 bases between the germline ends. This CDR3 has 11 residues. The germline V gene encodes CDR1 DFQATT and CDR2 SNEGSKA (reference sequence). CDR3 DNA sequence: TGCAGTGGGCCTAGCACAGATACGCAGTATTTT. It encodes CSGPSTDTQYF.